This TCR beta chain was documented in a study of memory CD8 T cells in hepatitis C reinfection. Time point specified: pre-reinfection, 55 to 20 weeks before reinfection detection. Sorted cells were sequenced directly ex vivo without any in vitro expansion. At all three reinfection time points, viable CD3+ CD8+ CD45RO- cells from a couple of donors served as controls. Using immunoSEQ multiplex PCR, the repertoire was profiled, and TCRdb retains in-frame clones only, with some absent. The sample gives more than 45,000 clones, just under 90% of which show up once; roughly 1% is in the top ten. The sequencing sample was made of naive CD8+ T cells sorted from blood. This clonotype was obtained from a man younger than 35 with hepatitis C virus infection.

CDR3 DNA sequence: TGCAGCGTTGGGGGGGGCAATGAGCAGTTCTTC. It yields the protein CSVGGGNEQFF. V gene TRBV29-1 combines with J gene TRBJ2-1; 7 bases line up with TRBD2. Germline-derived CDR1 and CDR2 are SQVTM and ANQGSEA. Unmatched junction bases numbered 0, after V lost 4 bases and J lost 6 bases. The CDR3 extends over 11 amino acids.